This TCR beta chain is drawn from a study of human T cells and chemical hapten exposure. Blood, whole and unfractionated, served as the source for total RNA extraction. Germline CDR1 and CDR2: SGDLS and YYNGEE. Trimming removed 4 bases at V and 5 bases at J, with 15 bases between. This CDR3 is built from 14 residues. TCRdb reanalysed the 5' RACE reads using MiXCR and keeps one entry per CDR3 protein. Of around 82,000 distinct CDR3 sequences listed, more than 7.5% are singletons. The receptor comes from a male donor in good health. The rearrangement joins TRBV9 to TRBJ2-5; D ambiguous. The DNA for the CDR3 is TGTGCCAGCAGCACAGACAAGGGCCAGGAGACCCAGTACTTC. Encoded protein: CASSTDKGQETQYF.